This T cell receptor (beta chain) came from a study of T cells in narcolepsy. Study as a whole: Patients with NT1 or NT2 and healthy control donors were enrolled. General study results and limits: HCRT-specific and TRIB2-specific autoreactive clonotypes appeared among same-patient CSF and blood CD4+ clonotypes. Reportedly, autoreactive clonotypes were serially detected in patients' blood but not controls'.

This table comes from immunoSEQ multiplex PCR, and its TCRdb copy is limited to in-frame clones, with some not included. The sample yields over 25,000 clones, 81% seen once. V was shortened by 5 bases and J by 0 bases, with 14 bases between the two germline ends. CDR1 SGHRS and CDR2 YFSETQ come from the germline V gene. This CDR3 spans 15 amino acids. Comments on this clone: The antigen remains unidentified.

The sequenced sample was memory (CD45RA-) CD4+ T cells from blood. The rearrangement joins TRBV5-1 to TRBJ1-1; D remains unclear. This TCR was recovered from a human donor in good health. DNA of the CDR3: TGCGCCAGCAGGATTAATAGCGCGGTGAACACTGAAGCTTTCTTT. Translation: CASRINSAVNTEAFF.